What follows are 10 T cell receptor beta chains derived from one specimen sequenced in a study of blood T cell repertoires in COVID-19. Sequenced by immunoSEQ multiplex PCR; TCRdb stores in-frame clones only, minus some. Of 30,000 to 35,000 clones detected, 75% to 90% appear once; the ten largest clones hold approximately 14%. Sequencing input: peripheral blood. The receptors originated from a human donor with acute or convalescent COVID-19. The donor label of this sample is uncertain.

This clone occurred a few times. This chain uses TRBV4-1 with TRBJ2-5, with 11 bases matching TRBD2. V shed 2 bases and J 5 bases; nucleotides not matched to a gene: 4. The CDR3 is made up of 15 amino acids. From germline, CDR1 is MGHRA and CDR2 YSYEKL. The DNA for the CDR3 is TGCGCCAGCAGCCAAAATCTAGCGGGAGGTGAGACCCAGTACTTC. Its translation: CASSQNLAGGETQYF.

The V gene is TRBV7-8, the J gene TRBJ2-2; TRBD2 matches 12 bases. V lost 5 bases and J lost 9; bases outside the gene matches: 13. This CDR3 spans 17 amino acids. The V gene's germline CDR1 is SGHVS and CDR2 FQNEAQ. CDR3 DNA sequence: TGTGCCAGCAGCCCCCGGACTAGCGGGACCACCGGGCGGGAGCTGTTTTTT. It translates to CASSPRTSGTTGRELFF. The full variable domain, in which reference TRBV7-8 and TRBJ2-2 provide the parts outside the CDR3, is GAGVSQSPRYKVAKRGQDVALRCDPISGHVSLFWYQQALGQGPEFLTYFQNEAQLDKSGLPSDRFFAERPEGSVSTLKIQRTQQEDSAVYLCASSPRTSGTTGRELFFGEGSRLTVL.

The chain is built from TRBV5-1 and TRBJ2-3, with a weak D call TRBD1 (6 bases). Looked up from germline, CDR1 is SGHRS and CDR2 is YFSETQ. The CDR3 length is 14 residues. Trimming pared 2 bases from V and 4 bases from J, leaving 11 bases between. In DNA form, the CDR3 reads TGCGCCAGCAGCTTCCAGGGACAACCAGATACGCAGTATTTT. Its translation: CASSFQGQPDTQYF.

CDR3 in amino acids: CASSPGQREKLFF. CDR3 coding DNA: TGTGCCAGCAGCCCCGGACAGCGCGAAAAACTGTTTTTT. The chain carries TRBV2 and TRBJ1-4; D possibly corresponds to TRBD1 (6 bases). There are 13 residues in the CDR3. Looked up from germline, CDR1 is SNHLY and CDR2 is FYNNEI. Trimming removed 6 bases at V and 8 bases at J, with 13 bases between.

The chain recombines TRBV6-2 or TRBV6-3 with TRBJ2-1, with 9 bases matching TRBD1. V shed 0 bases, J shed 8 bases, and the junction held 8 bases outside the gene matches. CDR3 length equals 16 residues. Germline CDR1 MNHEY, CDR2 SVGEGT. CDR3 sequence: CASSYSGQGFWDEQFF. The CDR3 DNA follows: TGTGCCAGCAGTTACTCGGGACAGGGATTTTGGGATGAGCAGTTCTTC.

The V and J genes are TRBV6-2 or TRBV6-3 and TRBJ2-7; TRBD2 is a possible D gene (6 bases). CDR3 size: 14 residues. The germline gives CDR1 MNHEY, CDR2 SVGEGT. Trimming took off 4 bases at V and 1 base at J, with 11 bases between the two ends. CDR3 residues: CASSFAGRSYEQYF. In nucleotides, the CDR3 is TGTGCCAGCAGTTTTGCAGGGAGGTCCTACGAGCAGTACTTC.

The chain is built from TRBV2 and TRBJ1-1; 7 bases align to TRBD1. Germline CDR1 and CDR2: SNHLY and FYNNEI. CDR3 size: 13 residues. V was clipped by 8 bases and J by 4 bases; unmatched bases: 7. The CDR3: CASRQGSGTEAFF. The CDR3 DNA reads TGTGCCAGCCGACAGGGCTCGGGCACTGAAGCTTTCTTT.

The V call is TRBV11-3, the J call TRBJ1-2; D is uncertain. Germline values: CDR1 SGHNT, CDR2 YENEEA. Trimming took 2 bases from V and 4 from J, leaving 11 bases between them. This CDR3 comprises 14 residues. CDR3 coding DNA: TGTGCCAGCAGCTTACTAGGTTCCCGCTATGGCTACACCTTC. Its protein product is CASSLLGSRYGYTF. Full variable domain (rest looked up from reference TRBV11-3 and TRBJ1-2): EAGVVQSPRYKIIEKKQPVAFWCNPISGHNTLYWYLQNLGQGPELLIRYENEEAVDDSQLPKDRFSAERLKGVDSTLKIQPAELGDSAVYLCASSLLGSRYGYTFGSGTRLTVV.

The rearrangement links TRBV19 to TRBJ2-7, with TRBD1 identical over 9 bases. CDR3 size: 14 residues. After removal of 5 bases from V and 2 bases from J, the junction contained 4 bases not matched to a gene. The germline gives CDR1 LNHDA, CDR2 SQIVND (reference sequence). CDR3 nucleotide sequence: TGTGCCAGTAGTCCGGGACAGGGTGCCTACGAGCAGTACTTC. This translates into CASSPGQGAYEQYF.

V and J are TRBV5-1 and TRBJ2-1; 14 bases line up with TRBD2. Per germline, CDR1 SGHRS and CDR2 YFSETQ. The V gene end was trimmed by 4 bases and the J gene end by 0 bases; junction bases not matched to a gene: 9. CDR3 size: 19 residues. The CDR3 DNA reads as TGCGCCAGCAGCCCGGGGACTAGCGGGGGAGTAAGCTCCTACAATGAGCAGTTCTTC. It is translated as CASSPGTSGGVSSYNEQFF.